The sequence of this TCR beta chain was determined in a study of cytotoxic CD8 clonotypes in ibrutinib-treated CLL. Overall study: Response samples were taken after a median about eleven months of treatment, range 6 to 36. Among the samples, the mean was roughly 260,000 productive templates and about 94,000 productive rearrangements.

The method was immunoSEQ multiplex PCR; TCRdb's version includes in-frame clones alone and lacks a portion of them. Of about 160,000 clones listed, 81% were seen once; the top ten hold 2% to 2.5%. Concerning this clone itself: Its target is not known.

Study-wide results and caveats: Clonality grew at ibrutinib response; at progression, it decreased back toward baseline. Sampling schedules were unmatched across sustained-remission and progressing patients.

The receptor was isolated from a human donor with chronic lymphocytic leukemia. This sample comprised PBMCs, obtained after 12 months of ibrutinib treatment.

As DNA, the CDR3 is TGTGCCAGCAGTTCTCTGACAGGGGGGGATGAGCAGTTCTTC. It specifies CASSSLTGGDEQFF. The chain uses TRBV28 and TRBJ2-1; 9 nucleotides line up with TRBD1. Trimming cost V 4 bases and J 8 bases; bases outside gene matches: 6. This CDR3 comprises 14 residues. Germline V gives CDR1 MDHEN, CDR2 SYDVKM. The full variable domain, its missing parts supplied by reference TRBV28 and TRBJ2-1, is DVKVTQSSRYLVKRTGEKVFLECVQDMDHENMFWYRQDPGLGLRLIYFSYDVKMKEKGDIPEGYSVSREKKERFSLILESASTNQTSMYLCASSSLTGGDEQFFGPGTRLTVL.